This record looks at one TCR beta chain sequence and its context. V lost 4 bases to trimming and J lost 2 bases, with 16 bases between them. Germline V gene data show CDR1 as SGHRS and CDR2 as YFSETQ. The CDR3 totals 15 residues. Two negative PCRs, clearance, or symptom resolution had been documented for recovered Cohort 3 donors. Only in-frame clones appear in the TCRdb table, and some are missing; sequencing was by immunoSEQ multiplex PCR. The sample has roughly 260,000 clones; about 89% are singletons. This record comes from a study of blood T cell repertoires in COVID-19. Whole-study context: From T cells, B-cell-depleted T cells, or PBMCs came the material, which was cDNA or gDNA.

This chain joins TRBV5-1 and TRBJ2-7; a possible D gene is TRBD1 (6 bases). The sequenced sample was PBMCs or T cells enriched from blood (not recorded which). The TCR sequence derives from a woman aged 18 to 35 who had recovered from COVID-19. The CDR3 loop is CASSDTSAGAYEQYF. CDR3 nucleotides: TGCGCCAGCAGCGATACCTCGGCAGGGGCCTACGAGCAGTACTTC.